Below, 18 T cell receptor beta chains from the same sample are listed, as sequenced in a study of shared clonotypes between healthy human individuals. Some clones are missing from TCRdb's copy, which holds only in-frame ones; the method was immunoSEQ multiplex PCR. The sample carries some 1.1 million clones, about 72% recorded once. Sequencing was done on a sample of memory CD4+ T cells from PBMCs. Subset meaning: CD45RA-negative fraction. The receptors stem from a man younger than 35 in good health. Some clones in this sample may be carry-over from other donors' samples.

V is TRBV7-9 and J is TRBJ2-3; TRBD1 aligns across 7 bases. This CDR3 comprises 14 residues. CDR1 is SEHNR and CDR2 is FQNEAQ in the germline V gene (reference sequence). V shed 5 bases, J shed 1 base, and the junction held 3 bases outside the gene matches. The CDR3 protein is CASSDDRGTDTQYF. DNA of the CDR3: TGTGCCAGCAGCGACGACAGGGGCACAGATACGCAGTATTTT.

This clone has a handful of counts. The sample carries other DNA sequences with the same CDR3. J is TRBJ2-3 and V is TRBV7-9; possibly TRBD1 or TRBD2 for D (5 bases each). Germline V gene lookup returns CDR1 SEHNR and CDR2 FQNEAQ (reference sequence). The CDR3 has 14 residues. V lost 5 bases to trimming and J lost 0 bases, with 9 bases between them. The CDR3 sequence: CASSRDRSTDTQYF. Here the CDR3 DNA reads TGTGCCAGCAGCAGGGACCGTAGCACAGATACGCAGTATTTT.

The chain has TRBV4-1 and TRBJ2-1; D uncertain. V dropped 0 bases and J dropped 15 bases, with 12 bases sitting between them. The CDR3 has 12 residues. Germline-derived CDR1 and CDR2 are MGHRA and YSYEKL. DNA for the CDR3: TGCGCCAGCAGCCAAGATTCGAGGACCCTGTTCTTC. Translating gives CASSQDSRTLFF.

The chain combines TRBV7-6 with TRBJ1-1; 8 bases line up with TRBD1. Trimming cost V 5 bases and J 8 bases; bases outside gene matches: 7. Germline V lookup: CDR1 SGHVS, CDR2 FNYEAQ. This CDR3 region has 13 residues. For the CDR3, the DNA is TGTGCCAGCAGCCCGGGACAGGTGGCCGAAGCTTTCTTT. Translated, it gives CASSPGQVAEAFF.

Of note for this clone: Other DNA sequences in the sample encode the same CDR3. The chain has TRBV9 and TRBJ1-1; the D is unclear. Trimming took 2 bases from V and 1 from J, leaving 6 bases between them. CDR3 length: 13 amino acids. Germline values: CDR1 SGDLS, CDR2 YYNGEE. The CDR3 loop reads CASSVDRNTEAFF. The CDR3, as DNA: TGTGCCAGCAGCGTGGACCGGAACACTGAAGCTTTCTTT.

CDR3 region: CASRASTSGRNNEQFF. The CDR3 DNA follows: TGCGCCAGCAGGGCCAGTACTAGCGGGAGAAACAATGAGCAGTTCTTC. The J gene is TRBJ2-1, the V gene TRBV10-1, with TRBD2 matching over 11 bases. V trimming: 6 bases; J trimming: 5 bases; junction bases outside the gene matches: 9. CDR1 and CDR2 (germline): WNHNN, SYGVQD (reference sequence). This CDR3 has 16 amino acids.

The rearrangement uses TRBV6-5 and TRBJ2-2; D gene ambiguous. Trimming shortened V by 7 bases and J by 1 base, and 7 bases separated the two germline ends. CDR3 size: 13 residues. Germline values: CDR1 MNHEY, CDR2 SVGAGI. The CDR3 coding sequence is TGTGCCAGCAATACGGGGAACACCGGGGAGCTGTTTTTT. This translates into CASNTGNTGELFF.

In the case of this clone: This may arise from a read error, as a much more abundant clone is one base away. The rearrangement joins TRBV7-6 to TRBJ2-2; D is undetermined. There are 11 residues in the CDR3. Germline assignment: CDR1 SGHVS and CDR2 FNYEAQ. V lost 5 bases and J lost 3, with 1 base in between. DNA of the CDR3: TGTGCCAGCAGCCACACCGGGGAGCTGTTTTTT. Protein product: CASSHTGELFF. Full variable domain (rest looked up from reference TRBV7-6 and TRBJ2-2): GAGVSQSPRYKVTKRGQDVALRCDPISGHVSLYWYRQALGQGPEFLTYFNYEAQQDKSGLPNDRFSAERPEGSISTLTIQRTEQRDSAMYRCASSHTGELFFGEGSRLTVL.

The chain uses TRBV7-2 and TRBJ1-1; the D gene is possibly TRBD1 (6 bases). V was shortened by 3 bases and J by 5 bases, with 10 bases between the two germline ends. This CDR3 has 13 amino acids. From germline, CDR1 is SGHTA and CDR2 FQGNSA. The CDR3 is CASSFGTQTEAFF. The CDR3, as DNA: TGTGCCAGCAGCTTTGGGACACAGACTGAAGCTTTCTTT. Drawing the rest from reference TRBV7-2 and TRBJ1-1, the complete variable domain is GAGVSQSPSNKVTEKGKDVELRCDPISGHTALYWYRQSLGQGLEFLIYFQGNSAPDKSGLPSDRFSAERTGGSVSTLTIQRTQQEDSAVYLCASSFGTQTEAFFGQGTRLTVV.

This clone came up once. V usage is TRBV7-9 and J usage is TRBJ2-5, with unresolved D. V shed 6 bases and J shed 5 bases, with 13 bases lying between them. The CDR3 runs to 13 residues. Germline loops: CDR1 SEHNR, CDR2 FQNEAQ (reference sequence). The CDR3, as DNA: TGTGCCAGCAGACTGAATGCTGGGGAGACCCAGTACTTC. Amino acid sequence: CASRLNAGETQYF.

The chain recombines TRBV19 with TRBJ1-5; D is possibly TRBD1 (5 bases). Trimming cost V 9 bases and J 2 bases, with 14 bases left between them. The CDR3 extends over 14 amino acids. Germline CDR1 reads LNHDA; CDR2 reads SQIVND (reference sequence). CDR3 DNA sequence: TGTGCCAGCTGGGGCGACCGGCGCAATCAGCCCCAGCATTTT. It specifies CASWGDRRNQPQHF.

Concerning this clone: Additional DNA sequences in this sample encode the identical CDR3. The genes are TRBV19 and TRBJ1-2, with D possibly TRBD1 on 6 matching bases. V was clipped by 6 bases and J by 2 bases, with 10 bases between them. This CDR3 spans 13 amino acids. Germline assignment: CDR1 LNHDA and CDR2 SQIVND (reference sequence). Written as DNA, the CDR3 is TGTGCCAGTAGCCGGGACACCAACTATGGCTACACCTTC. Translation gives CASSRDTNYGYTF.

This clone was seen only once. V and J are TRBV2 and TRBJ1-4; no reliable D call. V was shortened by 2 bases and J by 6 bases, with 13 bases between the two germline ends. This CDR3 is 15 amino acids long. The V gene's germline CDR1 is SNHLY and CDR2 FYNNEI. CDR3 in amino acids: CASSEPPGRDEKLFF. The CDR3 DNA reads TGTGCCAGCAGTGAACCCCCGGGTAGGGATGAAAAACTGTTTTTT.

The chain carries TRBV10-3 and TRBJ2-1, with a tentative D call TRBD1 (6 bases). CDR1 is ENHRY and CDR2 is SYGVKD in the germline V gene. This CDR3 has 15 amino acids. Trimming removed 4 bases from V and 3 bases from J, with 13 bases in between. CDR3 sequence reads: CAISGQAVRYNEQFF. The CDR3 DNA is TGTGCCATCAGTGGACAGGCGGTGCGCTACAATGAGCAGTTCTTC.

The V call is TRBV16, the J call TRBJ1-2; D ambiguous. The ends were cut back, 2 bases at V and 4 bases at J, with 5 bases in the middle. This CDR3 region has 12 residues. Germline V CDR1 and CDR2: KGHSY, FQNENV. This CDR3 is CASSQTTYGYTF. CDR3 coding DNA: TGTGCCAGCAGCCAAACCACCTATGGCTACACCTTC.

The genes are TRBV5-4 and TRBJ1-2, with D unresolved. Per germline, CDR1 SGHNT and CDR2 YYREEE (reference sequence). This CDR3 region has 14 residues. The V gene lost 4 bases and the J gene lost 4 bases, with 14 bases spanning the gap. The CDR3 sequence is CASSVARTSYGYTF. The CDR3 coding sequence is TGTGCCAGCAGCGTCGCTCGGACCTCCTATGGCTACACCTTC.

This sequence joins TRBV7-3 and TRBJ1-1, with 7 bases that match TRBD1. CDR1 SGHTA and CDR2 FQGTGA come from the germline V gene. With V trimmed by 1 base and J by 5 bases, 10 bases remained unmatched. This CDR3 is 16 amino acids long. The CDR3, as DNA: TGTGCCAGCAGCTTAAAACCCACGGGACAGAGGACTGAAGCTTTCTTT. It encodes CASSLKPTGQRTEAFF.

This chain connects TRBV19 to TRBJ1-2; D not resolved. This CDR3 has 14 residues. Per germline, CDR1 LNHDA and CDR2 SQIVND (reference sequence). V gave up 5 bases and J gave up 4 bases, with 14 bases separating them. The CDR3 DNA follows: TGTGCCAGTAGTTCCACACACTACGCCTATGGCTACACCTTC. This translates into CASSSTHYAYGYTF.